This TCR beta chain appears in the sequencing data of a study of T cell responses to AZD1222 COVID-19 vaccine. There are 15 residues in the CDR3. Germline V gene sequence: CDR1 LNHDA, CDR2 SQIVND (reference sequence). The junction had 8 bases not matched to a gene; V was cut back by 5 bases and J by 4 bases. Clones were read by immunoSEQ multiplex PCR, and TCRdb kept only the in-frame ones, dropping some. Here the sample spans around 140,000 clones, around 86% being singletons. Specimen: peripheral blood, collected on day 0 of AZD1222 vaccination. The V call is TRBV19, the J call TRBJ1-2; 9 positions agree with TRBD1. The TCR sequence derives from an adult in good health. The CDR3 DNA sequence: TGTGCCAGTAGTCTTGGCACAGGGGGCATCTATGGCTACACCTTC. The encoded protein is CASSLGTGGIYGYTF.